The clone carrying this T cell receptor beta chain was seen repeatedly, ten times or more. Its antigen is unidentified. The CDR3 runs 14 residues. Trimming removed 0 bases at V and 0 bases at J, with 9 bases between. Germline-derived CDR1 and CDR2 are DFQATT and SNEGSKA (reference sequence). Using its own MiXCR run on the 5' RACE reads, TCRdb lists one record per CDR3 protein. The data show 55,000 to 85,000 distinct CDR3 sequences, with approximately 3.3% seen just once and 4.5% to 6.5% held by the top ten. This entry comes from a study of neurological immune-mediated disorders. Across the whole study: Multiple sclerosis patients numbered about 35, with about 31 relapsing-remitting and 3 secondary progressive.

General study findings and limits: Grouping of repertoires by phylogeny put those of 18 of 34 multiple sclerosis patients into a single related-CDR3 cluster, a possible signature. For the multiple sclerosis repertoire cluster, an association with any clinical or MRI feature was absent.

From 2 million PBMCs stored at -80 C, the unsorted libraries were generated. The receptor comes from a woman in her fifties or sixties with multiple sclerosis. Input material: PBMCs. V gene TRBV20-1 combines with J gene TRBJ2-7; D is possibly TRBD1 (6 bases). CDR3 protein: CSAREQGFSYEQYF. CDR3 DNA: TGCAGTGCTAGAGAACAGGGCTTCTCCTACGAGCAGTACTTC.